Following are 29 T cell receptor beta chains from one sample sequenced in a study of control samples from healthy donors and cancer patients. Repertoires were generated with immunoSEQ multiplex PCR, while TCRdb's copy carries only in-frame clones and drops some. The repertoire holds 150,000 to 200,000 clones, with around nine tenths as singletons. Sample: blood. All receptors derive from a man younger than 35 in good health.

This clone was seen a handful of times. For the CDR3, the DNA is TGTGCCAGCAGCGATGACACTTCAGGTACGCAGTATTTT. Protein: CASSDDTSGTQYF. This chain uses TRBV12-3 or TRBV12-4 with TRBJ2-3, with D hard to call. This CDR3 comprises 13 residues. The V gene lost 6 bases and the J gene lost 8 bases, with 15 bases spanning the gap.

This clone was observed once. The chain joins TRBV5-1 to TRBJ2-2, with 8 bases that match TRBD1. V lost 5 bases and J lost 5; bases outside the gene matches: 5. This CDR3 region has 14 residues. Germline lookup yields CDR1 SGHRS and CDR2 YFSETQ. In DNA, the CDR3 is TGCGCCAGCAGACGGACAGGGAAGACCGGGGAGCTGTTTTTT. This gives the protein CASRRTGKTGELFF.

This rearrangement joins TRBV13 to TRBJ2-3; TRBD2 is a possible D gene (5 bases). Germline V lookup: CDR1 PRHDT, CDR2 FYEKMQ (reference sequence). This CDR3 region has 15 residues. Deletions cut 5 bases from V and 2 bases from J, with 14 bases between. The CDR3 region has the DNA TGTGCCAGCAGCCCCCGAGGACTGCTCACAGATACGCAGTATTTT. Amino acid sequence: CASSPRGLLTDTQYF. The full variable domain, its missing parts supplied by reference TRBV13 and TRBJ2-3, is AAGVIQSPRHLIKEKRETATLKCYPIPRHDTVYWYQQGPGQDPQFLISFYEKMQSDKGSIPDRFSAQQFSDYHSELNMSSLELGDSALYFCASSPRGLLTDTQYFGPGTRLTVL.

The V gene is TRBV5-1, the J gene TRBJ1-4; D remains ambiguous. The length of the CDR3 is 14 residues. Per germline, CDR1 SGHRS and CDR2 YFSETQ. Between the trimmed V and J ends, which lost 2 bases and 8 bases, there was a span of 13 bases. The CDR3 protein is CASSLQGRREKLFF. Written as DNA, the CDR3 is TGCGCCAGCAGCTTACAAGGGAGGCGGGAAAAACTGTTTTTT.

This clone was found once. The CDR3, as DNA: TGTGCCAGCAGCTTAAACGCCAGGGGCGAGGGGGCATATGGCTACACCTTC. It is translated as CASSLNARGEGAYGYTF. The V gene is TRBV7-3, the J gene TRBJ1-2; TRBD1 matches at 7 bases. The CDR3 has 17 residues. From germline, CDR1 is SGHTA and CDR2 FQGTGA. The trim removed 1 base at V and 5 bases at J, leaving 13 bases unmatched.

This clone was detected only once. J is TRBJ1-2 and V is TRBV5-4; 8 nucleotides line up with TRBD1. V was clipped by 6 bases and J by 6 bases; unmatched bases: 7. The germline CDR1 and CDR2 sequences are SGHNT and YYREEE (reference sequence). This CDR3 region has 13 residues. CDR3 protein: CASKASGGDGYTF. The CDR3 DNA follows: TGTGCCAGCAAGGCCTCAGGGGGCGATGGCTACACCTTC.

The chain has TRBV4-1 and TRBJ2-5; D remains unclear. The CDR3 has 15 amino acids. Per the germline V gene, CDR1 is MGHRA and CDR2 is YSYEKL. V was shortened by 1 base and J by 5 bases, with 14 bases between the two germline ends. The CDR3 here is CASSQGVDTRETQYF. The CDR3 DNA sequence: TGCGCCAGCAGCCAAGGGGTAGATACCAGGGAGACCCAGTACTTC.

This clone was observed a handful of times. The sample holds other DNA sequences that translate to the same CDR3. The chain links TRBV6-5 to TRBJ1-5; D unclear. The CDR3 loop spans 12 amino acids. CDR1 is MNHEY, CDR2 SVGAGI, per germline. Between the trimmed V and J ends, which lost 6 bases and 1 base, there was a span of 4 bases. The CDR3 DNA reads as TGTGCCAGCAGGGACAGCAATCAGCCCCAGCATTTT. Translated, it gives CASRDSNQPQHF.

This CDR3 reads CAWRVTRRILTEAFF. CDR3 DNA sequence: TGTGCCTGGAGGGTTACACGGAGAATCCTCACTGAAGCTTTCTTT. This chain uses TRBV30 with TRBJ1-1; D remains ambiguous. CDR1 and CDR2 from the germline V gene are GTSNPN and SVGIG (reference sequence). CDR3 length: 15 amino acids. The V gene lost 3 bases and the J gene lost 4 bases, with 18 bases spanning the gap.

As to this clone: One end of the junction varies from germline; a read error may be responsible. The CDR3 sequence is CASSLGDSSNYGYTF. DNA of the CDR3: TGTGCCAGCAGTTTAGGGGACAGTTCTAACTATGGCTACACCTTC. The rearrangement uses TRBV11-2 and TRBJ1-2, with 7 bases identical to TRBD1. This CDR3 spans 15 amino acids. Per the germline V gene, CDR1 is SGHAT and CDR2 is FQNNGV.

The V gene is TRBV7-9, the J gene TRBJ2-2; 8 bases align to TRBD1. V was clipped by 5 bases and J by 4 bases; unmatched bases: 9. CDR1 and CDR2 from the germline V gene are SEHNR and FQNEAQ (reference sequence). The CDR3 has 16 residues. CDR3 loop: CASSQGAGFFTGELFF. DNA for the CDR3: TGTGCCAGCAGCCAGGGGGCAGGCTTCTTCACCGGGGAGCTGTTTTTT.

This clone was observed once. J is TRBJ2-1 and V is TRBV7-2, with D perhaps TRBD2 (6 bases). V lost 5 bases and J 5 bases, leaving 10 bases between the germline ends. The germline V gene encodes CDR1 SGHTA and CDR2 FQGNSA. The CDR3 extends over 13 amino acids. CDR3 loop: CASSGRTDNEQFF. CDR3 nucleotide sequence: TGTGCCAGCAGCGGGAGGACCGACAATGAGCAGTTCTTC.

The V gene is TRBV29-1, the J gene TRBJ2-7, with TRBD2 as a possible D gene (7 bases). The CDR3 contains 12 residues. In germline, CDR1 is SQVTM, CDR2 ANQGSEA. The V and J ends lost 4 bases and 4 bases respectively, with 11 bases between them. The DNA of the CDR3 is TGCAGCGTTGCGGGGGGCGTTTACGAGCAGTACTTC. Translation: CSVAGGVYEQYF.

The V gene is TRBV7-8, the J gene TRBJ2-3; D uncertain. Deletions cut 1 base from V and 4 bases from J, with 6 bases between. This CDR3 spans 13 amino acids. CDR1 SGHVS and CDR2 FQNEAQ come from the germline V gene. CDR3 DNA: TGTGCCAGCAGCTTAGGTTGGGCAGATACGCAGTATTTT. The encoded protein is CASSLGWADTQYF.

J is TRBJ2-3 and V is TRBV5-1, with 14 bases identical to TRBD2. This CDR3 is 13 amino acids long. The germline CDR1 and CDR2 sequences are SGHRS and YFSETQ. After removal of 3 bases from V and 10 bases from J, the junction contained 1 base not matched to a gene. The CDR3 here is CASSSTSGGAQYF. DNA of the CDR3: TGCGCCAGCAGCTCGACTAGCGGGGGGGCGCAGTATTTT. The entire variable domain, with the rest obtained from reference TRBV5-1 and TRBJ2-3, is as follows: KAGVTQTPRYLIKTRGQQVTLSCSPISGHRSVSWYQQTPGQGLQFLFEYFSETQRNKGNFPGRFSGRQFSNSRSEMNVSTLELGDSALYLCASSSTSGGAQYFGPGTRLTVL.

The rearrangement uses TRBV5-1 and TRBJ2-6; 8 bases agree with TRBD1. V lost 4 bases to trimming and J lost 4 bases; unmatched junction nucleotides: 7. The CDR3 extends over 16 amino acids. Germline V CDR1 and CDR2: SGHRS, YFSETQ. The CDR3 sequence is CASSAWTGLGANVLTF. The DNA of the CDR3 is TGCGCCAGCAGCGCTTGGACAGGGTTGGGGGCCAACGTCCTGACTTTC.

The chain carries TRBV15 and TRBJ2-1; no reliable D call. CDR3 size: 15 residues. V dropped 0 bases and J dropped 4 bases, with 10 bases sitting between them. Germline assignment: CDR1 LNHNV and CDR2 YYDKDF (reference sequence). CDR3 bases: TGTGCCACCAGCAGAGATCGCTTATTTTACAATGAGCAGTTCTTC. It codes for CATSRDRLFYNEQFF.

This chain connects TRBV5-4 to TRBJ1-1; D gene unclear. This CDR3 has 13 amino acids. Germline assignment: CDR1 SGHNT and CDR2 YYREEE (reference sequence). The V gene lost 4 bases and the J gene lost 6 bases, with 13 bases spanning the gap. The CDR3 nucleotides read TGTGCCAGCAGCGACCGACCCGACTCTGAAGCTTTCTTT. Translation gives CASSDRPDSEAFF. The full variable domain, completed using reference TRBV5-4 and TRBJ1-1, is ETGVTQSPTHLIKTRGQQVTLRCSSQSGHNTVSWYQQALGQGPQFIFQYYREEENGRGNFPPRFSGLQFPNYSSELNVNALELDDSALYLCASSDRPDSEAFFGQGTRLTVV.

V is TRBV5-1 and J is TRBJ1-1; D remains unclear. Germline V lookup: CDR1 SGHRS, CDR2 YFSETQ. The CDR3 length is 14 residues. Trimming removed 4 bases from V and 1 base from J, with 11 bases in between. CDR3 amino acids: CASSPNGRNTEAFF. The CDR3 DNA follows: TGCGCCAGCAGCCCAAACGGGAGGAACACTGAAGCTTTCTTT.

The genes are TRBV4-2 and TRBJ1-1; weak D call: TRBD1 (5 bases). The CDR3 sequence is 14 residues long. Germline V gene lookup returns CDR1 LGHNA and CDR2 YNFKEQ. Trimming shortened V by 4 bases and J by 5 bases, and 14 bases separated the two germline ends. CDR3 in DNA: TGTGCCAGCAGCCGAGCCGGGACGGAGACTGAAGCTTTCTTT. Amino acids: CASSRAGTETEAFF.

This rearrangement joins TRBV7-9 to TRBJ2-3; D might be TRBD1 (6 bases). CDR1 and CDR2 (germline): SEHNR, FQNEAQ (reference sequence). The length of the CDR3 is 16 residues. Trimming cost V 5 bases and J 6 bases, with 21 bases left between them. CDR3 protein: CASSTRAFERGDTQYF. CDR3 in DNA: TGTGCCAGCAGCACAAGGGCCTTCGAAAGGGGGGATACGCAGTATTTT.

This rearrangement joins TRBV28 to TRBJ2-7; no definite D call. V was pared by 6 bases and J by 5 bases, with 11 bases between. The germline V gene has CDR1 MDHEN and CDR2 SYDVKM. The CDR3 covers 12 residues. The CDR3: CASRWGHDEQYF. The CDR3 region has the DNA TGTGCCAGCAGATGGGGTCATGACGAGCAGTACTTC.

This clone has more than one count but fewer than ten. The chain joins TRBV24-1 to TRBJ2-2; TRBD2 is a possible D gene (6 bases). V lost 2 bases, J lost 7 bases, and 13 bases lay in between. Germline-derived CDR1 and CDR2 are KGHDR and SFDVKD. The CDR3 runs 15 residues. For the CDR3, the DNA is TGTGCCACCAGTGATTGGTCAGGCGGGGACGGGGAGCTGTTTTTT. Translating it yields CATSDWSGGDGELFF.

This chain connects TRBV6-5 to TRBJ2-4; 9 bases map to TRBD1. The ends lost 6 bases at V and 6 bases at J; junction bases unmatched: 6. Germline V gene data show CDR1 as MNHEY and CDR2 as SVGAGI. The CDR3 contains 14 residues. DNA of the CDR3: TGTGCCAGCAGAGGGACAGGGATGACAAACATTCAGTACTTC. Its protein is CASRGTGMTNIQYF.

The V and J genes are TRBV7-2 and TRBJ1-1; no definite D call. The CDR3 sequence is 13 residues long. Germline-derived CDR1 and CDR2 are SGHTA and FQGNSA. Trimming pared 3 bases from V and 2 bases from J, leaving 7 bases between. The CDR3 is CASSLTQNTEAFF. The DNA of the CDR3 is TGTGCCAGCAGCTTGACACAAAACACTGAAGCTTTCTTT.

CDR3 coding DNA: TGTGCCAGCAGCTCAGCCGGGTCGGAAACATACGAGCAGTACTTC. This gives the protein CASSSAGSETYEQYF. The chain recombines TRBV7-8 with TRBJ2-7; D unclear. The CDR3 consists of 15 residues. In germline, CDR1 is SGHVS, CDR2 FQNEAQ. V shed 4 bases and J shed 4 bases, with 17 bases lying between them.

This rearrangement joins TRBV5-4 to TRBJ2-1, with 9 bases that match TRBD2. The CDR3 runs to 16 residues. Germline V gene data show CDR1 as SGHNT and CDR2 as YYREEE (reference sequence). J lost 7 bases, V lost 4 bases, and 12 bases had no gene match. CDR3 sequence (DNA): TGTGCCAGCAGCCCCCCTTTTGGCGGGGGGGGGAATGAGCAGTTCTTC. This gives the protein CASSPPFGGGGNEQFF.

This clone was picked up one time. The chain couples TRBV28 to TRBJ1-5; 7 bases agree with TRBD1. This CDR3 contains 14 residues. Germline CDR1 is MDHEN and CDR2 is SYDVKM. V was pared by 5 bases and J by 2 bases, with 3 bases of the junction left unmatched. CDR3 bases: TGTGCCAGCAGTGACAGGGTAGGCAATCAGCCCCAGCATTTT. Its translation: CASSDRVGNQPQHF.

The chain's CDR3 is CASTRDNNEQYF. CDR3 nucleotide sequence: TGTGCCAGCACCCGGGACAATAACGAGCAGTACTTC. The V gene is TRBV2, the J gene TRBJ2-7; weak D call: TRBD1 (6 bases). The V gene lost 7 bases and the J gene lost 5 bases, with 12 bases spanning the gap. Germline assignment: CDR1 SNHLY and CDR2 FYNNEI. CDR3 length: 12 residues.